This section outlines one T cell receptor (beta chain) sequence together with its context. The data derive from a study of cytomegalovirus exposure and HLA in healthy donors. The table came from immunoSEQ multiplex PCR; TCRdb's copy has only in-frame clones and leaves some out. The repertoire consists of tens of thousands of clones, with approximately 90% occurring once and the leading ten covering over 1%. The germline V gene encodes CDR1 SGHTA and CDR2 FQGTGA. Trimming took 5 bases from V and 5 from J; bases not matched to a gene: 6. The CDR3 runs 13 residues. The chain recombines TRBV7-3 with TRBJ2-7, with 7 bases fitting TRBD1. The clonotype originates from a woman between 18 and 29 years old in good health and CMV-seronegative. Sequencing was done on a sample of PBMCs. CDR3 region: CASSNTGVHEQYF. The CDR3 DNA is TGTGCCAGCAGCAATACAGGGGTGCACGAGCAGTACTTC.